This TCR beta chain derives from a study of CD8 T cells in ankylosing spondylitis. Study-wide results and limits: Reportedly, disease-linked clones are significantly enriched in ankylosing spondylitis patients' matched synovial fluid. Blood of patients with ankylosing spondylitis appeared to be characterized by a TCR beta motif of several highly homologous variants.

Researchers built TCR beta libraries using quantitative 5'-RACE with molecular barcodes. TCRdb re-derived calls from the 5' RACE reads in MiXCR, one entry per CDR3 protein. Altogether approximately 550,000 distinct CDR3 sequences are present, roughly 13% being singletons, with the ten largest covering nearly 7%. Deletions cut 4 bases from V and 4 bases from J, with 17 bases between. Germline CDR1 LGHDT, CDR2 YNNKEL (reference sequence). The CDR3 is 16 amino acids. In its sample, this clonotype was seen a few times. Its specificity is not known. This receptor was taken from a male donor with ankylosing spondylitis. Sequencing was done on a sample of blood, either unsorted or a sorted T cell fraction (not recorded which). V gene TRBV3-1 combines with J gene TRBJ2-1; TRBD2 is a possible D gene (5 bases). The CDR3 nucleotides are TGTGCCAGCAGCCCCCGAGAGGGCGGGTGGTACAATGAGCAGTTCTTC. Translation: CASSPREGGWYNEQFF.